The source of this TCR beta chain is a study of T cells in Graves' hyperthyroidism and ophthalmopathy. On the study more broadly: Peripheral blood sampling occurred at initial diagnosis, before any treatment. Study-wide points: The model foresaw ophthalmopathy a median roughly 6 months prior to onset. Stable hyperthyroidism and ophthalmopathy were separated using 13 V-J signatures.

In this sample, this clonotype turned up many times. Antigen unknown. Authors of the study amplified TCR beta CDR3 regions from RNA transcripts. First-round RT-PCR with HTBI primers amplified the TCR CDR3 region. TCRdb used MiXCR to reprocess the multiplex PCR reads, holding one entry per CDR3 protein. Among around 440,000 distinct CDR3 sequences listed, less than 20% were seen once. Patients aged 18 to 65 had newly diagnosed hyperthyroidism that had lasted under 2 months. V lost 7 bases and J lost 8, with 15 bases in between. The CDR3 covers 13 residues. The germline CDR1 and CDR2 sequences are SNHLY and FYNNEI.

The receptor's source is a young woman with Graves' hyperthyroidism. The chain is built from TRBV2 and TRBJ2-1; D perhaps matches TRBD1 (6 bases). Sequencing used blood. The CDR3 sequence is CASTRQVLYEQFF. The CDR3 nucleotides read TGTGCCAGCACCCGACAGGTTCTCTATGAGCAGTTCTTC.